The clone carrying this TCR beta chain was detected many times. Its antigen is currently unknown. CDR1 and CDR2 (germline): SGHRS, YFSETQ. The CDR3 has 13 amino acids. J was trimmed by 6 bases and V by 4 bases; bases with no gene match: 7. A second about 7 to 11 cycle PCR used barcoded and J-beta primers. Every cDNA molecule carried a tag from a template-switch adaptor bearing 12 random nucleotides. One entry per CDR3 protein, called by TCRdb with MiXCR from the 5' RACE reads. This sample carries 750,000 to 1,000,000 distinct CDR3 sequences, 25% to 30% of them seen once, and the ten largest clones take 10%. The record originates from a study of blood T cells in healthy people across ages. Study findings and constraints: Among long-lived donors, naive CD4+ cells were more numerous and diversity higher than in aged donors.

These data were also reused for a study on T cells of mothers and their children.

The specimen sequenced was blood. The gene calls are TRBV5-1 and TRBJ2-7; 7 positions agree with TRBD1. The TCR was taken from a woman between 35 and 50 years old in good health. DNA for the CDR3: TGCGCCAGCAGCGTGACAGGGACCAGCGAGCAGTACTTC. Protein sequence: CASSVTGTSEQYF.